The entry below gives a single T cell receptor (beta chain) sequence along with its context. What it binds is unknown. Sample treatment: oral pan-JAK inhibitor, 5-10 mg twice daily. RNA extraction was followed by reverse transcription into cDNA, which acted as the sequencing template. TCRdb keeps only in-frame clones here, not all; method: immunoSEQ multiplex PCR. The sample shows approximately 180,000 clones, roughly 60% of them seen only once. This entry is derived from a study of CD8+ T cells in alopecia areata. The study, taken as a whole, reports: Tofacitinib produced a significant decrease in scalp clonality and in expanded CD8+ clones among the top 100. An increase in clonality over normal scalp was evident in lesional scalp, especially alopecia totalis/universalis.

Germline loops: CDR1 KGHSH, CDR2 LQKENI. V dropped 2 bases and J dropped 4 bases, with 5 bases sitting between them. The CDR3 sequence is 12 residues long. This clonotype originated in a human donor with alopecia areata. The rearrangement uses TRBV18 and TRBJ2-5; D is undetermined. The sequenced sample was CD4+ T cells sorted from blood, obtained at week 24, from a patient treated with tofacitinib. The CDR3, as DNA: TGTGCCAGCTCACCAATCCTAGAGACCCAGTACTTC. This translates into CASSPILETQYF.